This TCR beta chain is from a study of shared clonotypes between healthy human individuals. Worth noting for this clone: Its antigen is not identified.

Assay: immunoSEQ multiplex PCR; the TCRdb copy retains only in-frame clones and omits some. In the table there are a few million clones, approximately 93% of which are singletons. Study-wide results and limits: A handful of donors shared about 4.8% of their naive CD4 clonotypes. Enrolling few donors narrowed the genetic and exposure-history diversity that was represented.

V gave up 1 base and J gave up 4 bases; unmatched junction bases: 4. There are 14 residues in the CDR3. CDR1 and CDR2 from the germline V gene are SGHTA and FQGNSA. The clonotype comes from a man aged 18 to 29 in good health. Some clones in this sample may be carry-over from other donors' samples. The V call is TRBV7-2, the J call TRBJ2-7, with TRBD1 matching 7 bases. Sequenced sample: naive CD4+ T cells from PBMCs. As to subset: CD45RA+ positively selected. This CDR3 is CASSLGTGLYEQYF. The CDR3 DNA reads TGTGCCAGCAGCTTAGGGACAGGTCTATACGAGCAGTACTTC.